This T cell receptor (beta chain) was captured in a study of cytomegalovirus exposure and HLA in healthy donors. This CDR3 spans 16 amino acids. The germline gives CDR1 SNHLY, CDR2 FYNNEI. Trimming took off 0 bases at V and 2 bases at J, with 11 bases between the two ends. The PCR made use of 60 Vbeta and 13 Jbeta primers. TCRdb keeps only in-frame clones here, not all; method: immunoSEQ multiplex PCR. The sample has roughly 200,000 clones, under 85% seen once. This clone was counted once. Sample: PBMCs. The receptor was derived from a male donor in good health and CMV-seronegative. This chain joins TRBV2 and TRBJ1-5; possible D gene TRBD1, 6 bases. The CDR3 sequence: CASSEARGPGNQPQHF. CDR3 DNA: TGTGCCAGCAGTGAAGCGCGGGGGCCGGGCAATCAGCCCCAGCATTTT.